This entry is about one T cell receptor (beta chain). Germline loops: CDR1 LNHDA, CDR2 SQIVND (reference sequence). CDR3 length: 13 residues. The V end lost 6 bases, the J end lost 6 bases, and 14 bases lay between the germline ends. These data originate in a study of cytomegalovirus exposure and HLA in healthy donors. With 60 Vbeta and 13 Jbeta primers, the PCR was carried out. Produced via immunoSEQ multiplex PCR; TCRdb's table is partial and in-frame only. Seen here are 90,000 to 150,000 clones, 63% observed once, and the top ten hold roughly 10%. Input material: PBMCs. The chain employs TRBV19 and TRBJ1-2; possibly TRBD1 for D (6 bases). The receptor was isolated from a man between 35 and 55 years old in good health and CMV-seropositive. CDR3 nucleotide sequence: TGTGCCAGTAGGGACAGAGAGATCAATGGCTACACCTTC. It codes for CASRDREINGYTF.